This is a list of T cell receptor beta chains from one sample in a study of T-cell reconstitution after alpha-beta-depleted transplantation in children. TCRdb redid the calling of the PCR reads with MiXCR, one entry per CDR3 protein. The sample lists under 400,000 distinct CDR3 sequences; roughly 25% were seen once. The specimen comprised PBMCs, mostly from graft donor cells, sampled 180 days after TCRalphabeta/CD19-depleted stem cell transplant. The source is a male patient between 10 and 17 years old who had a stem cell transplant for acute lymphoblastic leukemia, so the T cells may come from the graft donor. Each CDR3 is given with its conserved first and last residue. A D gene is named only where the DNA matches it firmly. Some rows mark clone size as missing; the rest say once, few, many or name a class of expanded clone.

v_gene	abundance	d_gene	j_gene	CDR3aa	CDR3nt
TRBV10-3	many	-	TRBJ1-1	CAINTRTEPGIEAFF	TGTGCCATCAATACACGGACGGAGCCGGGCATTGAAGCTTTCTTT
TRBV5-1	few	TRBD2	TRBJ2-3	CASSLALAGSASTDTQYF	TGCGCCAGCAGCTTGGCACTAGCGGGGTCCGCTAGCACAGATACGCAGTATTTT
TRBV5-1	-	-	TRBJ2-7	CASSLEPSSYEQYF	TGCGCCAGCAGCTTGGAACCTAGCTCCTACGAGCAGTACTTC
TRBV12-3/TRBV12-4	-	-	TRBJ2-5	CASRPIGLPLGQETQYF	TGTGCCAGCAGACCGATAGGACTGCCGCTGGGACAAGAGACCCAGTACTTC
TRBV6-2/TRBV6-3	-	-	TRBJ2-1	CASRYNNEQFF	TGTGCCAGCAGATATAACAATGAGCAGTTCTTC
TRBV5-1	few	TRBD1	TRBJ2-1	CASSLITGEINEQFF	TGCGCCAGCAGCTTAATAACAGGGGAAATTAATGAGCAGTTCTTC
TRBV20-1	few	TRBD1	TRBJ1-2	CSARTQGDGYTF	TGCAGTGCTAGGACCCAGGGGGATGGCTACACCTTC
TRBV5-1	few	-	TRBJ2-2	CASSLAPGGNTGELFF	TGCGCCAGCAGCTTGGCGCCTGGGGGCAACACCGGGGAGCTGTTTTTT
TRBV29-1	many	-	TRBJ2-7	CSVEGGASEQYF	TGCAGCGTTGAAGGTGGGGCGAGCGAGCAGTACTTC
TRBV3-1	-	TRBD1	TRBJ2-1	CASSQDRQGAGVGVRNEQFF	TGTGCCAGCAGCCAAGATCGACAGGGGGCAGGAGTTGGCGTCCGAAATGAGCAGTTCTTC
TRBV29-1	-	TRBD1	TRBJ2-7	CGAKKGAFSYEQYF	TGCGGCGCTAAAAAGGGGGCTTTCTCCTACGAGCAGTACTTC
TRBV4-1	-	TRBD2	TRBJ2-7	CASSQGASGDYEQYF	TGCGCCAGCAGCCAAGGGGCTAGCGGGGACTACGAGCAGTACTTC
TRBV24-1	-	TRBD2	TRBJ2-3	CAASDFSAGEADTQYF	TGTGCGGCCAGTGATTTTTCAGCGGGAGAGGCAGATACGCAGTATTTT
TRBV28	-	TRBD2	TRBJ2-3	CASKTGGRIGGTDTQYF	TGTGCCAGCAAAACGGGAGGGAGAATTGGGGGCACAGATACGCAGTATTTT
TRBV7-9	few	-	TRBJ2-5	CASSRTGRVQETQYF	TGTGCCAGCAGCCGGACAGGGAGGGTTCAAGAGACCCAGTACTTC
TRBV3-1	few	-	TRBJ2-2	CASSQDGGASSGTGELFF	TGTGCCAGCAGCCAAGATGGGGGAGCCAGCTCCGGCACCGGGGAGCTGTTTTTT
TRBV20-1	few	-	TRBJ2-1	CSAHGRASYNEQFF	TGCAGTGCCCATGGGCGGGCGTCCTACAATGAGCAGTTCTTC
TRBV5-1	few	-	TRBJ1-1	CASSLWALGDTEAFF	TGCGCCAGCAGCTTGTGGGCCCTTGGGGACACTGAAGCTTTCTTT
TRBV5-5	few	TRBD1	TRBJ2-7	CASSFPGQGYEQYF	TGTGCCAGCAGCTTCCCGGGACAGGGGTACGAGCAGTACTTC
TRBV5-1	few	-	TRBJ2-3	CASSLEAGGTDTQYF	TGCGCCAGCAGCTTGGAGGCAGGGGGGACAGATACGCAGTATTTT
TRBV27	-	-	TRBJ2-7	CASSFNSYYEQYF	TGTGCCAGCAGTTTTAACAGTTACTACGAGCAGTACTTC
TRBV20-1	-	-	TRBJ1-5	CSARDRGSLSNQPQHF	TGCAGTGCTAGAGATCGGGGCAGCCTCAGCAATCAGCCCCAGCATTTT
TRBV7-9	many	TRBD2	TRBJ2-7	CASSKGLAGLYEQYF	TGTGCCAGCAGCAAGGGACTAGCGGGCCTCTACGAGCAGTACTTC
TRBV7-6	many	-	TRBJ2-3	CASSFGRPNTDTQYF	TGTGCCAGCAGCTTTGGCAGGCCCAACACAGATACGCAGTATTTT
TRBV7-9	few	TRBD2	TRBJ2-7	CASSSRLAGAYEQYF	TGTGCCAGCAGCTCGAGACTAGCGGGAGCTTACGAGCAGTACTTC
TRBV25-1	-	-	TRBJ1-1	CASSEYWGPVNTEAFF	TGTGCCAGCAGTGAATATTGGGGGCCAGTGAACACTGAAGCTTTCTTT
TRBV9	few	TRBD2	TRBJ2-4	CASSVGLAGGDIQYF	TGTGCCAGCAGCGTAGGTTTAGCGGGAGGGGACATTCAGTACTTC
TRBV11-1	-	-	TRBJ1-2	CASSLAPGGYTF	TGTGCCAGCAGCTTAGCCCCGGGGGGCTACACCTTC
TRBV20-1	few	-	TRBJ1-3	CSARDGYMGGASGNTIYF	TGCAGTGCTAGAGATGGTTACATGGGTGGGGCCTCTGGAAACACCATATATTTT
TRBV6-2/TRBV6-3	-	TRBD1	TRBJ1-1	CASSYHRTGAVEAFF	TGTGCCAGCAGTTACCACCGGACAGGGGCTGTTGAAGCTTTCTTT
TRBV20-1	many	TRBD2	TRBJ2-3	CSARVLAGGTDTQYF	TGCAGTGCTAGAGTACTAGCGGGAGGCACAGATACGCAGTATTTT
TRBV19	medium-sized	TRBD1	TRBJ1-1	CASRVQGIGNTEAFF	TGTGCCAGTAGGGTACAGGGGATTGGGAACACTGAAGCTTTCTTT
TRBV20-1	-	-	TRBJ2-1	CSARLAKRVNEQFF	TGCAGTGCTAGACTAGCCAAGAGGGTTAATGAGCAGTTCTTC
TRBV7-8	-	TRBD2	TRBJ2-2	CASSSPGLAGGGELFF	TGTGCCAGCAGCTCCCCCGGACTAGCGGGAGGCGGGGAGCTGTTTTTT
TRBV12-3/TRBV12-4	few	TRBD1	TRBJ2-2	CASRSLGETGTTGELFF	TGTGCCAGCAGATCGTTAGGGGAGACAGGGACCACCGGGGAGCTGTTTTTT
TRBV5-1	-	TRBD2	TRBJ2-5	CASSLVLAGYQETQYF	TGCGCCAGCAGCTTGGTACTAGCGGGGTACCAAGAGACCCAGTACTTC
TRBV6-5	-	-	TRBJ2-7	CASSYTAPQGEQYEQYF	TGTGCCAGCAGTTACACGGCTCCCCAAGGAGAGCAGTACGAGCAGTACTTC
TRBV28	-	TRBD1	TRBJ1-1	CASSPPQGAAEAFF	TGTGCCAGCAGTCCTCCACAGGGGGCGGCTGAAGCTTTCTTT
TRBV4-2	-	-	TRBJ2-2	CASSHGTWTGELFF	TGTGCCAGCAGCCATGGGACGTGGACCGGGGAGCTGTTTTTT
TRBV5-1	-	TRBD2	TRBJ2-3	CASSLRLAGETQYF	TGCGCCAGCAGCTTGAGACTAGCGGGAGAGACGCAGTATTTT
TRBV4-1	-	-	TRBJ1-5	CASSQGLTNQPQHF	TGCGCCAGCAGCCAAGGGCTGACCAATCAGCCCCAGCATTTT
TRBV4-1	few	-	TRBJ2-7	CASSQVGLSYEQYF	TGCGCCAGCAGCCAAGTAGGTCTTTCCTACGAGCAGTACTTC
TRBV27	-	-	TRBJ2-7	CASSTQLSYEQYF	TGTGCCAGCAGTACACAGCTCTCCTACGAGCAGTACTTC
TRBV10-2	-	-	TRBJ1-6	CASTGLFNSPLHF	TGCGCCAGCACCGGACTTTTCAATTCACCCCTCCACTTT
TRBV5-1	-	TRBD1	TRBJ2-5	CASSLKQGKETQYF	TGCGCCAGCAGCTTAAAACAGGGGAAAGAGACCCAGTACTTC
TRBV5-1	-	TRBD1	TRBJ2-7	CASSLGLQGLSSYEQYF	TGCGCCAGCAGCTTGGGGCTACAGGGGCTCAGCTCCTACGAGCAGTACTTC
TRBV24-1	-	TRBD2	TRBJ2-2	CATSVAGLADTGELFF	TGTGCCACCAGTGTCGCGGGACTAGCGGACACCGGGGAGCTGTTTTTT
TRBV5-5	few	TRBD2	TRBJ2-1	CASHKSRLAAYNEQFF	TGTGCCAGCCATAAGTCCAGACTAGCGGCCTACAATGAGCAGTTCTTC
TRBV4-1	-	-	TRBJ1-4	CASSYTGTENEKLFF	TGCGCCAGCAGCTACACAGGGACGGAAAATGAAAAACTGTTTTTT
TRBV19	-	-	TRBJ1-1	CASSTAGLMNTEAFF	TGTGCCAGTAGTACCGCGGGCCTTATGAACACTGAAGCTTTCTTT
TRBV6-2/TRBV6-3	few	-	TRBJ2-7	CASGETGKGYEQYF	TGTGCCAGCGGGGAAACGGGAAAGGGGTACGAGCAGTACTTC
TRBV4-2	-	-	TRBJ2-7	CASSQYSVYEQYF	TGTGCCAGCAGCCAATATTCAGTTTACGAGCAGTACTTC
TRBV4-1	-	-	TRBJ1-5	CASSQEAGVIYQPQHF	TGCGCCAGCAGCCAAGAGGCCGGGGTTATCTATCAGCCCCAGCATTTT
TRBV6-1	-	TRBD1	TRBJ1-4	CASSEGWAGGDEKLFF	TGTGCCAGCAGTGAAGGTTGGGCAGGGGGTGATGAAAAACTGTTTTTT
TRBV27	few	-	TRBJ2-7	CASSGLGSGEQYF	TGTGCCAGCAGTGGCTTGGGGAGTGGCGAGCAGTACTTC
TRBV4-1	many	-	TRBJ2-2	CASSGLPNTGELFF	TGCGCCAGCAGTGGACTTCCGAACACCGGGGAGCTGTTTTTT
TRBV27	few	-	TRBJ1-2	CASSLSTQSGARYGYTF	TGTGCCAGCAGTTTATCGACACAGAGCGGGGCCAGGTATGGCTACACCTTC
TRBV28	-	-	TRBJ2-7	CASSFGVRPVYEQYF	TGTGCCAGCAGTTTTGGGGTCCGACCCGTCTACGAGCAGTACTTC
TRBV6-5	-	-	TRBJ2-7	CASSYSPGAAYEQYF	TGTGCCAGCAGTTACTCCCCAGGGGCAGCCTACGAGCAGTACTTC
TRBV9	-	TRBD1	TRBJ1-3	CASTPDRAGNTIYF	TGTGCCAGCACCCCTGACAGGGCTGGAAACACCATATATTTT